This T cell receptor (beta chain) was observed in a study of T cells in Graves' hyperthyroidism and ophthalmopathy (dated by TCRdb to the late 2010s). General notes on the study: Peripheral blood samples were taken at the time of initial diagnosis, prior to any treatment. A discovery cohort of approximately 100 patients, 43 with Graves' ophthalmopathy and fewer than 65 with stable Graves' hyperthyroidism, was used to find distinguishing TCR V-J signatures. Prospective prediction of ophthalmopathy was tested in an independent validation cohort of approximately 19 hyperthyroidism patients and 17 patients who later progressed to ophthalmopathy. For training and testing, the 80 to 100 patients in the discovery cohort were randomly divided in a 7:3 ratio. Thyroid tissue and blood T-cell repertoires from roughly 6 Graves' hyperthyroidism patients were also compared in the study. Once sampling was done, hyperthyroidism patients were given methimazole at a starting dose of 30 mg daily, whereas ophthalmopathy patients were given high-dose intravenous methylprednisolone. TCR Vbeta CDR3 sequencing of approximately 140 peripheral blood samples (fewer than 45 ophthalmopathy, 75 hyperthyroidism and roughly 17 progressor patients) is reported in the paper. The study at large found these results: Sample size was not statistically predetermined, and blinding of investigators to group allocation was not performed. In cross-validation, a model built on a 13 V-J signature told ophthalmopathy apart from stable hyperthyroidism with approximately 90% sensitivity and around 83% specificity, and in testing the same model reached 80%/75%. In validation, progression to ophthalmopathy was predicted by the model with approximately 67% sensitivity and roughly 72% specificity, a median of roughly six months before onset. Blood samples also contained most of the expanded thyroid clonotypes (frequency above 0.001), which suggests that blood repertoires may reflect thyroid immune responses.

The TCR beta CDR3 regions were amplified from the RNA transcripts. The first round of RT-PCR for the TCR CDR3 was performed with the HTBI primer set and the Qiagen OneStep RT-PCR kit. The libraries were constructed in a second round of multiplex PCR and then size-selected and purified. Paired-end sequencing of the libraries was performed with 100 bp reads on an Illumina HiSeq2000. Turning to the authors' computational methods: SOAPnuke was used to process the raw data, with reads discarded if the reads contained adapters or uncalled bases, had a mean Phred below 15, or lacked an exact constant-primer or identifier match. COPE v1.2.5 was used to merge high-quality paired reads, and clonotypes were defined as unique nucleotide sequences. Clonotypes were aligned to IMGT TRBV, TRBD and TRBJ reference segments using MiTCR v1.1. The analysis included only V-J combinations with a frequency above 0.0001, which together covered 98% to 99.2% of the repertoires. The TCS score was defined as F50 (clonal expansion) divided by E x V (chaos), with BLOSUM62-based TCRdist calculated between CDR3 peptides within each V-J. Welch's t-statistics and random forest reduced just over 500 V-J features to 13, which were used in a naive Bayes classifier (R e1071). TCRdb applied fastp at Q25 and MiXCR to the public reads, then kept only in-frame beta chains. One record per CDR3 amino acid sequence lists the most common genes and DNA. TCRdb, not the authors, supplied the V and J calls. The sample table lists about 290,000 distinct CDR3 sequences, around 17% of them with a count of one. The leading ten clones occupy roughly 31% of the sample.

CDR1 SNHLY and CDR2 FYNNEI were looked up in the germline V gene. The CDR3 contains 14 residues, cysteine and phenylalanine counted. Only the CDR3 portion is preserved as DNA: 42 bases, with reading frame beginning at the first base. Trimming accounts for 8 bases at V and 5 bases at J, while the number of junction bases matched to no gene is 11. A patient counted as having stable Graves' hyperthyroidism if no progression to ophthalmopathy occurred over 18 months of follow-up. The hyperthyroidism patients were between 18 and 65 years old and newly diagnosed, with a disease duration of less than 2 months. Any patient with an uncontrolled infection, another autoimmune disease, pregnancy or lactation was excluded. Diagnoses were based on clinical symptoms, serum thyroxine and TRAb, thyroid ultrasound and orbital computed tomography. Ficoll-Paque density gradient centrifugation was used to isolate PBMCs from 9.5 to 10 ml of fresh peripheral blood. Total RNA was extracted using Trizol reagent, and RNA quality was assessed on an Agilent 2100 Bioanalyzer.

This clonotype has a count of ten or more. Which antigen it targets is not known. The record has no base qualities; no much larger clone is one base away. The sample taken for sequencing was blood. Here the chain combines TRBV2 and TRBJ2-5, and 7 bases in between align with TRBD2. This TCR came from a man under 40 with Graves' hyperthyroidism. Here is the DNA: TGTGCCAGCTCAAGAAGCGGGGCGGGTGAGACCCAGTACTTC. Translated, this is CASSRSGAGETQYF.